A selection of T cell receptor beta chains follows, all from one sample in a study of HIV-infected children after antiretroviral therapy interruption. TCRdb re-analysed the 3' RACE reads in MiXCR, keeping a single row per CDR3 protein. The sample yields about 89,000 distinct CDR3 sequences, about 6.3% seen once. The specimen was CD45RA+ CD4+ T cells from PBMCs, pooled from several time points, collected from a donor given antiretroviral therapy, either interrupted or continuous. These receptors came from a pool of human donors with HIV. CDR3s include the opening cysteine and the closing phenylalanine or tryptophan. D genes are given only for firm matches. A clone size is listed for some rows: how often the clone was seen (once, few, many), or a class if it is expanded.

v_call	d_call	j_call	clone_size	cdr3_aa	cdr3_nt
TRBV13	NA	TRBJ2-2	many	CASSLVQTTGELFF	TGTGCCAGCAGCTTAGTACAGACCACCGGGGAGCTGTTTTTT
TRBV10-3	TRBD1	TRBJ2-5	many	CASGGDRGKDTQYF	TGTGCCAGCGGTGGCGACAGGGGGAAAGACACCCAGTACTTT
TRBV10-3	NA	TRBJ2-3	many	CAISKGRADTQYF	TGTGCCATCAGTAAGGGGCGAGCAGATACGCAGTATTTT
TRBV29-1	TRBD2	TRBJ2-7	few	CSVGEGISYEQYF	TGCAGCGTTGGGGAGGGGATCTCCTACGAGCAGTACTTC
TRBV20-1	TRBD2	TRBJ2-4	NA	CSAREVGYGLAGGPANIQYF	TGCAGTGCTAGAGAGGTTGGATACGGACTAGCGGGGGGGCCGGCAAACATTCAGTACTTC
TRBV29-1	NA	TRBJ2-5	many	CSLDGGPGQETQYF	TGCAGCCTTGATGGCGGGCCGGGCCAAGAGACCCAGTACTTC
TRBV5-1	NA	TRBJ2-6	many	CASSLAGSSGANVLTF	TGCGCCAGCAGCTTGGCTGGGAGCTCTGGGGCCAACGTCCTGACTTTC
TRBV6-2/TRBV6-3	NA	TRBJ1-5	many	CASSQRTVSNQPQHF	TGTGCCAGCAGTCAGCGGACGGTTAGCAATCAGCCCCAGCATTTT
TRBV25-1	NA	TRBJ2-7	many	CASRQGEQYF	TGTGCCAGCAGACAGGGCGAGCAGTACTTC
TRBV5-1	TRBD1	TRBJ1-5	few	CASSPWGTGLDQPQHF	TGCGCCAGCAGCCCCTGGGGGACAGGGTTAGACCAGCCCCAGCATTTT
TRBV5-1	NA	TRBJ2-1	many	CASSLGVNEKFF	TGCGCCAGCAGCTTGGGGGTAAACGAGAAGTTCTTC
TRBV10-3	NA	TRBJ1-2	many	CAISDRRDPNGYTF	TGTGCCATCAGTGACCGCAGAGACCCCAATGGCTACACCTTC
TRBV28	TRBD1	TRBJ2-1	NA	CASSEGQGLHEQFF	TGTGCCAGCAGTGAGGGACAGGGGCTGCATGAGCAGTTCTTC
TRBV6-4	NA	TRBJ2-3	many	CASSIGTSADTQYF	TGTGCCAGCAGTATAGGGACTTCCGCCGATACGCAGTATTTT
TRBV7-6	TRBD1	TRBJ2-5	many	CASSHVTGAAQETQYF	TGTGCCAGCAGCCACGTTACAGGGGCCGCCCAAGAGACCCAGTACTTC
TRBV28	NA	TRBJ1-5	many	CASSPPRAGRQPQHF	TGTGCCAGCAGTCCCCCCCGGGCAGGGCGGCAGCCCCAGCATTTT
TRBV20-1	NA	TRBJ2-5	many	CSASWLLAREETQYF	TGCAGTGCTAGTTGGCTGCTAGCGCGTGAAGAGACCCAGTACTTC
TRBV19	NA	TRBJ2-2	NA	CASTSRGSRNTGELFF	TGTGCCAGTACTTCTCGCGGGTCGCGGAACACCGGGGAGCTGTTTTTT
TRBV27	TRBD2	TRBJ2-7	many	CASSSPLAGAGEQYF	TGTGCCAGCAGTTCGCCTCTAGCGGGGGCTGGGGAGCAGTACTTC
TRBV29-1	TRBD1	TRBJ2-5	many	CSVERTGETQYF	TGCAGCGTTGAACGGACAGGAGAGACCCAGTACTTC
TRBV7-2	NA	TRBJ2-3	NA	CASSLVGRDTQYF	TGTGCCAGCAGCTTAGTGGGGAGAGATACGCAGTATTTT
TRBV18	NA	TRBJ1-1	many	CASSPPERGLNTEAFF	TGTGCCAGCTCACCCCCCGAACGCGGGTTGAACACTGAAGCTTTCTTT
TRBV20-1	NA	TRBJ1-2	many	CSARLGVYGYTF	TGCAGTGCCCGCCTGGGAGTCTATGGCTACACCTTC
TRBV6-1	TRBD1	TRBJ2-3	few	CASSLDRGPDTQYF	TGTGCCAGCAGCCTGGACAGGGGCCCAGATACGCAGTATTTT
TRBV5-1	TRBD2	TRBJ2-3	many	CASSPTSLPTDTQYF	TGCGCCAGCTCCCCGACTAGCCTACCCACAGATACGCAGTATTTT
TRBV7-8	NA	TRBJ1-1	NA	CASSSHGQLNTEAFF	TGTGCCAGCAGCTCCCACGGACAGCTGAACACTGAAGCTTTCTTT
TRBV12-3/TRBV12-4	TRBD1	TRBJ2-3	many	CASSSQGLTSTDTQYF	TGTGCCAGCAGTTCACAGGGGTTGACTAGCACAGATACGCAGTATTTT
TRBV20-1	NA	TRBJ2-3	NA	CSARDLTDTQYF	TGCAGTGCTAGAGATCTCACAGATACGCAGTATTTT
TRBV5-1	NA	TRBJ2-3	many	CASRRTGNTDTQYF	TGCGCCAGCCGAAGGACGGGGAACACAGATACGCAGTATTTT
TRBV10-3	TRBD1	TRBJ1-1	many	CAISGQGALNTEAFF	TGTGCCATCAGTGGACAGGGCGCCCTGAACACTGAAGCTTTCTTT
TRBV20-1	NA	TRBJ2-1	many	CSAIRSGHNEQFF	TGCAGTGCTATCCGCAGCGGGCACAATGAGCAGTTCTTC
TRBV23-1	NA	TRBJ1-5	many	CARFHREVNQPQHF	TGCGCCAGATTCCACAGGGAGGTGAATCAGCCCCAGCATTTT
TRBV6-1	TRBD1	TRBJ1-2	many	CASERTGRNGYTF	TGTGCCAGCGAAAGGACAGGGAGAAATGGCTACACCTTC
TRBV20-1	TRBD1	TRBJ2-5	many	CSAITGAAETQYF	TGCAGTGCTATTACAGGGGCGGCTGAGACCCAGTACTTC
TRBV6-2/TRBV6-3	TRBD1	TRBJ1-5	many	CASSSGGQGVYGNQPQHF	TGTGCCAGCAGCTCCGGGGGACAGGGGGTCTATGGCAATCAGCCCCAGCATTTT
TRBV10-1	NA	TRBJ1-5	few	CASRINWAVCYSNQPQHF	TGCGCCAGCAGGATTAACTGGGCAGTCTGTTATAGCAATCAGCCCCAGCATTTT
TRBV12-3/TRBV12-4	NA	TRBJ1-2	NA	CASSLSRADGYTF	TGTGCCAGCAGTTTGAGCAGGGCGGATGGCTACACCTTC
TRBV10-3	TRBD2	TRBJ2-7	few	CATRRGGRSDEQYF	TGTGCCACAAGGCGGGGGGGGCGCAGCGACGAGCAGTACTTC
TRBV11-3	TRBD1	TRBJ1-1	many	CASSAQGDTEAFF	TGTGCCAGCAGCGCACAGGGGGACACTGAAGCTTTCTTT
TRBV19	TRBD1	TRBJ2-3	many	CASTGTATTDTQYF	TGTGCCAGTACCGGGACAGCTACTACAGATACGCAGTATTTT
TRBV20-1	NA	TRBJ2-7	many	CSARVRGNTHEQYF	TGCAGTGCTAGAGTCAGGGGTAATACCCACGAGCAGTACTTC
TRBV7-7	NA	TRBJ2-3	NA	CASSLDTSTDTQYF	TGTGCTAGCAGCCTGGACACGAGCACAGATACGCAGTATTTT
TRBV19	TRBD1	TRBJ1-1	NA	CASSPRDRSEAFF	TGTGCCAGTAGTCCCCGGGACAGAAGTGAAGCTTTCTTT
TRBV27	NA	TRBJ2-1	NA	CASMVSPPYNEQFF	TGTGCCAGCATGGTCAGCCCCCCCTACAATGAGCAGTTCTTC
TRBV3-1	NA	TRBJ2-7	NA	CASSQEKTIFPQYF	TGTGCCAGCAGCCAAGAGAAGACCATTTTCCCCCAGTACTTC
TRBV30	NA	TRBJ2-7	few	CAWSVSYEQYF	TGTGCCTGGAGTGTCAGCTACGAGCAGTACTTC